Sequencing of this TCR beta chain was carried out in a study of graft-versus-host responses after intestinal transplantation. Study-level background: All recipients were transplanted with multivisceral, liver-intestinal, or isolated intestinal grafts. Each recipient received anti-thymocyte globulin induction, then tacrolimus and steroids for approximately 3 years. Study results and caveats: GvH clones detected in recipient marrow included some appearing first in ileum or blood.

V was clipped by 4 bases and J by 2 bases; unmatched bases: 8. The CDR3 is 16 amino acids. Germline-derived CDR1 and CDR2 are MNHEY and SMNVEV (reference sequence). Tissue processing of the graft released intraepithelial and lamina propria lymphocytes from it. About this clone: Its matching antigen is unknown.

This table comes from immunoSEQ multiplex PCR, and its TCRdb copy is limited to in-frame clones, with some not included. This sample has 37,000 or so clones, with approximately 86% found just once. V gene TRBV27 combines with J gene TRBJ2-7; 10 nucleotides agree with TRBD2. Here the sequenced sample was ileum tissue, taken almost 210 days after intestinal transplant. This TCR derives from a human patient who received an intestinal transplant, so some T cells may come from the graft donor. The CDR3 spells CASSSLLAGIPYEQYF. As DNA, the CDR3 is TGTGCCAGCAGTTCCTTACTAGCGGGAATCCCCTACGAGCAGTACTTC.